This entry lists 23 T cell receptor beta chains sequenced from one sample in a study of chemoradiotherapy in HPV16-positive cancers. Here immunoSEQ multiplex PCR was the method, and the copy in TCRdb shows in-frame clones only, minus some. The data hold about 12,000 clones, with roughly four fifths observed a single time. This sample was taken from a patient who underwent chemoradiotherapy. The receptors here all came from a human donor with HPV-associated anogenital cancer.

This clone has just one count. This rearrangement joins TRBV5-4 to TRBJ2-5; TRBD1 agrees at 7 bases. With the DNA end fitting TRBJ2-7 better, the J assignment may be wrong. The CDR3 contains 14 residues. Germline V gene data show CDR1 as SGHNT and CDR2 as YYREEE (reference sequence). CDR3 nucleotide sequence: TGTGCCAGCAGCCACCGGGACAGAACCTACGAGCAGTACTTC. Translating gives CASSHRDRTYEQYF.

The J gene is TRBJ2-2, the V gene TRBV7-9; no clear D. Trimming pared 8 bases from V and 7 bases from J, leaving 5 bases between. This CDR3 has 10 residues. The germline CDR1 and CDR2 sequences are SEHNR and FQNEAQ (reference sequence). CDR3 coding DNA: TGTGCCAGCGGCTACGGGGAGCTGTTTTTT. It encodes CASGYGELFF.

This clone was seen more than once but under ten times. The CDR3 nucleotides read TGTGCCACCAGCGGGGGGACCGCAACCTACGAGCAGTACTTC. This sequence encodes CATSGGTATYEQYF. The V and J genes are TRBV15 and TRBJ2-7; a possible D gene is TRBD2 (6 bases). CDR3 length equals 14 residues. Trimming removed 5 bases at V and 2 bases at J, with 13 bases between. Per germline, CDR1 LNHNV and CDR2 YYDKDF (reference sequence).

This clone showed up just a few times. The chain combines TRBV4-2 with TRBJ1-1, with D possibly being TRBD1 (5 bases). The V and J ends lost 4 bases and 1 base respectively, with 7 bases between them. The V gene's germline CDR1 is LGHNA and CDR2 YNFKEQ. CDR3 length equals 13 residues. This chain's CDR3 is CASSPQGNTEAFF. CDR3 DNA sequence: TGTGCCAGCAGCCCTCAGGGGAACACTGAAGCTTTCTTT.

The table lists this clone with a count of one. J is TRBJ2-1 and V is TRBV9; TRBD2 aligns across 9 bases. The length of the CDR3 is 19 residues. Losses at the gene ends were 0 bases for V and 3 bases for J; bases not matched to a gene: 13. Germline loops: CDR1 SGDLS, CDR2 YYNGEE. As DNA, the CDR3 is TGTGCCAGCAGCGTAGCCCCTAGCGGGACTACGAGATACTACAATGAGCAGTTCTTC. As protein: CASSVAPSGTTRYYNEQFF.

The chain couples TRBV7-2 to TRBJ1-1, with 7 bases aligning to TRBD1. Germline CDR1 is SGHTA and CDR2 is FQGNSA. The CDR3 has 13 residues. J gave up 7 bases and V 2 bases, and 4 bases lay outside the gene matches. CDR3 DNA sequence: TGTGCCAGCAGCTTAATGCAGGGGGGTGAAGCTTTCTTT. This translates into CASSLMQGGEAFF.

The chain joins TRBV6-1 to TRBJ1-5; D gene ambiguous. In germline, CDR1 is MNHNS, CDR2 SASEGT. The CDR3 is 14 residues long. V gave up 3 bases and J gave up 8 bases, with 14 bases separating them. CDR3 amino acids: CASSEGVGREPQHF. CDR3 DNA: TGTGCCAGCAGTGAGGGTGTGGGGAGAGAGCCCCAGCATTTT.

The chain links TRBV5-1 to TRBJ2-1; no reliable D call. CDR1 is SGHRS, CDR2 YFSETQ, per germline. The ends were cut back, 0 bases at V and 3 bases at J, with 4 bases in the middle. This CDR3 comprises 13 residues. CDR3: CASSLEIYNEQFF. The CDR3 nucleotides read TGCGCCAGCAGCTTGGAGATCTACAATGAGCAGTTCTTC. The full variable domain, rest sourced from reference TRBV5-1 and TRBJ2-1, is KAGVTQTPRYLIKTRGQQVTLSCSPISGHRSVSWYQQTPGQGLQFLFEYFSETQRNKGNFPGRFSGRQFSNSRSEMNVSTLELGDSALYLCASSLEIYNEQFFGPGTRLTVL.

This clone was detected only a few times. This chain uses TRBV9 with TRBJ2-7, with a tentative D call TRBD2 (6 bases). Germline values: CDR1 SGDLS, CDR2 YYNGEE. V lost 2 bases, J lost 0 bases, and 12 bases lay in between. CDR3 size: 15 residues. CDR3 amino acids: CASSVGGAGSYEQYF. The CDR3 region has the DNA TGTGCCAGCAGCGTGGGGGGAGCGGGCTCCTACGAGCAGTACTTC.

V is TRBV19 and J is TRBJ2-6, with 9 bases aligning to TRBD1. The ends lost 5 bases at V and 2 bases at J; junction bases unmatched: 4. This CDR3 comprises 16 residues. The germline V gene encodes CDR1 LNHDA and CDR2 SQIVND (reference sequence). The CDR3 bases are TGTGCCAGTAGTGAGGGACAGGGAACTGGGGCCAACGTCCTGACTTTC. This gives the protein CASSEGQGTGANVLTF.

The chain employs TRBV28 and TRBJ2-3; the match to TRBD2 covers 12 bases. CDR3 length equals 17 residues. With V trimmed by 3 bases and J by 2 bases, 6 bases remained unmatched. Germline V gene sequence: CDR1 MDHEN, CDR2 SYDVKM. This CDR3 is CASSFGLAGGPTDTQYF. The CDR3, as DNA: TGTGCCAGCAGTTTTGGTCTAGCGGGAGGGCCCACAGATACGCAGTATTTT.

This clone has only a few counts. The chain combines TRBV6-5 with TRBJ1-5; 7 bases are shared with TRBD1. V dropped 6 bases and J dropped 2; count of bases not matched to a gene: 4. CDR1 MNHEY and CDR2 SVGAGI come from the germline V gene. The CDR3 sequence is 14 residues long. The CDR3 coding sequence is TGTGCCAGCAGCCACACAGGGGGCAATCAGCCCCAGCATTTT. It codes for CASSHTGGNQPQHF.

The chain links TRBV7-3 to TRBJ2-1; D possibly corresponds to TRBD2 (6 bases). Trimming pared 0 bases from V and 2 bases from J, leaving 8 bases between. This CDR3 is built from 15 residues. The germline CDR1 and CDR2 sequences are SGHTA and FQGTGA. The CDR3 spells CASSLTAGTYNEQFF. The CDR3 nucleotides read TGTGCCAGCAGCTTAACTGCGGGAACCTACAATGAGCAGTTCTTC.

The genes are TRBV28 and TRBJ1-1, with 10 positions matching TRBD1. The CDR3 loop spans 15 amino acids. Germline assignment: CDR1 MDHEN and CDR2 SYDVKM. Losses at the gene ends were 4 bases for V and 3 bases for J; bases not matched to a gene: 5. The CDR3 nucleotides read TGTGCCAGCAGTTCCGCGACAGGGGGCCACACTGAAGCTTTCTTT. Protein: CASSSATGGHTEAFF.

This chain joins TRBV4-2 and TRBJ2-1; 12 nucleotides line up with TRBD2. Germline CDR1 LGHNA, CDR2 YNFKEQ. J lost 6 bases, V lost 1 base, and 4 bases had no gene match. The CDR3 totals 16 residues. The CDR3 coding sequence is TGTGCCAGCAGCCAAGCCCTGACTAGCGGGAGCAATGAGCAGTTCTTC. Its translation is CASSQALTSGSNEQFF.

This clone occurred a few times. This sequence joins TRBV27 and TRBJ2-1; no clear D. The V gene's germline CDR1 is MNHEY and CDR2 SMNVEV (reference sequence). V was cut by 8 bases and J by 4 bases, with 6 bases left in between. This CDR3 has 11 residues. The CDR3, as DNA: TGTGCCAGCGCGGATTACAATGAGCAGTTCTTC. Amino acid sequence: CASADYNEQFF.

The chain joins TRBV5-1 to TRBJ2-5; 9 bases agree with TRBD1. This CDR3 is built from 16 residues. The junction had 11 bases not matched to a gene; V was cut back by 4 bases and J by 4 bases. Germline V gene data show CDR1 as SGHRS and CDR2 as YFSETQ. CDR3 protein: CASSLNRDRVRETQYF. DNA of the CDR3: TGCGCCAGCAGCCTAAACCGGGACAGGGTCCGAGAGACCCAGTACTTC. The entire variable domain, with the rest obtained from reference TRBV5-1 and TRBJ2-5, is as follows: KAGVTQTPRYLIKTRGQQVTLSCSPISGHRSVSWYQQTPGQGLQFLFEYFSETQRNKGNFPGRFSGRQFSNSRSEMNVSTLELGDSALYLCASSLNRDRVRETQYFGPGTRLLVL.

The chain recombines TRBV28 with TRBJ2-3; D uncertain. The CDR3 runs 14 residues. Deletions cut 5 bases from V and 1 base from J, with 10 bases between. Germline lookup yields CDR1 MDHEN and CDR2 SYDVKM. DNA for the CDR3: TGTGCCAGCAGTAATACTATCGGCACAGATACGCAGTATTTT. This gives the protein CASSNTIGTDTQYF. The complete variable domain, with remaining parts taken from reference TRBV28 and TRBJ2-3, reads DVKVTQSSRYLVKRTGEKVFLECVQDMDHENMFWYRQDPGLGLRLIYFSYDVKMKEKGDIPEGYSVSREKKERFSLILESASTNQTSMYLCASSNTIGTDTQYFGPGTRLTVL.

V usage is TRBV6-5 and J usage is TRBJ2-7; 9 bases match TRBD1. J was trimmed by 6 bases and V by 6 bases; bases with no gene match: 9. This CDR3 has 14 residues. Germline V gene lookup returns CDR1 MNHEY and CDR2 SVGAGI. For the CDR3, the DNA is TGTGCCAGCAGCCTCAGGACAGGGGCGAGCGAGCAGTACTTC. This translates into CASSLRTGASEQYF.

The chain uses TRBV5-1 and TRBJ2-5, with D possibly matching TRBD2 (5 bases). Germline V gene data show CDR1 as SGHRS and CDR2 as YFSETQ. The V end lost 1 base, the J end lost 0 bases, and 7 bases lay between the germline ends. CDR3 size: 14 residues. As DNA, the CDR3 is TGCGCCAGCAGCTTGAGCGGCAACCAAGAGACCCAGTACTTC. Residues: CASSLSGNQETQYF.

The rearrangement links TRBV5-6 to TRBJ1-1; D not certain. The germline V gene has CDR1 SGHDT and CDR2 YYEEEE. Trimming stripped 4 bases from V and 3 bases from J, with 4 bases between. The CDR3 loop spans 11 amino acids. CDR3 loop: CASSLYTEAFF. CDR3 bases: TGTGCCAGCAGCCTGTACACTGAAGCTTTCTTT.

The CDR3 sequence is CASSLGIGSEQFF. CDR3 coding DNA: TGTGCCAGCAGCTTAGGGATCGGTTCTGAGCAGTTCTTC. The V and J genes are TRBV7-8 and TRBJ2-1; no clear D. Trimming removed 1 base from V and 9 bases from J, with 10 bases in between. CDR3 size: 13 residues. Germline V gene data show CDR1 as SGHVS and CDR2 as FQNEAQ. Based on the CDR3 plus reference TRBV7-8 and TRBJ2-1, the full variable domain is GAGVSQSPRYKVAKRGQDVALRCDPISGHVSLFWYQQALGQGPEFLTYFQNEAQLDKSGLPSDRFFAERPEGSVSTLKIQRTQQEDSAVYLCASSLGIGSEQFFGPGTRLTVL.

The chain uses TRBV28 and TRBJ2-3; TRBD2 matches 14 bases. CDR1 MDHEN and CDR2 SYDVKM come from the germline V gene. This CDR3 has 22 amino acids. V shed 2 bases and J 3 bases; nucleotides not matched to a gene: 19. CDR3 sequence (DNA): TGTGCCAGCAGTTTAGACCCCACTGGACTAGCGGGAGGCCGAGGCAAGACAGATACGCAGTATTTT. The encoded protein is CASSLDPTGLAGGRGKTDTQYF.